One sample yielded the 29 T cell receptor beta chains listed below, sequenced in a study of Graves' ophthalmopathy and Graves' hyperthyroidism (dated by TCRdb to about 2018). The listed sequencing device is Illumina HiSeq 2000. TCR beta CDR3 regions were amplified from RNA transcripts for repertoire sequencing. The first round of RT-PCR was done with HTBI primers and the Qiagen OneStep RT-PCR kit, and was followed by a second round of multiplex PCR, then size selection and purification. TCRdb reanalyzed the raw reads on its own, using fastp at Q25 for trimming and MiXCR for clone calling, and kept in-frame beta chains. Rows matching on CDR3 protein sequence are summarized as one entry with the most common DNA and genes. Present in this sample are hundreds of thousands of distinct CDR3 sequences, approximately 39% of which were seen just once. The ten largest clones take up under 3.5% of the sample.

Specimen: peripheral blood. The receptors were gathered from an adult man with Graves' ophthalmopathy.

CDR3 amino acids: CASSPLSVIGQFF. The CDR3 DNA follows: TGTGCCAGCAGCCCTCTCTCAGTGATAGGGCAGTTCTTC. The chain recombines TRBV7-2 with TRBJ2-5; D is undetermined. The tail of the sequence fits TRBJ2-1 better, so the J call may be wrong. From germline, CDR1 is SGHTA and CDR2 FQGNSA. The CDR3 loop spans 13 amino acids.

There are a few counts of this clonotype. This chain connects TRBV19 to TRBJ1-1; D ambiguous. The germline CDR1 and CDR2 sequences are LNHDA and SQIVND (reference sequence). The length of the CDR3 is 10 residues. This CDR3 is CEWRITEAFF. The CDR3 DNA reads TGTGAATGGAGGATCACTGAAGCTTTCTTT.

This clonotype was detected only a few times. The chain joins TRBV5-1 to TRBJ2-2, with D perhaps matching TRBD2 (5 bases). The V gene lost 1 base and the J gene lost 5 bases, with 9 bases spanning the gap. CDR1 is SGHRS, CDR2 YFSETQ, per germline. The CDR3 length is 14 residues. CDR3 protein: CASSLMGDTGELFF. The CDR3 DNA is TGCGCCAGCAGCTTGATGGGAGATACCGGGGAGCTGTTTTTT.

This clonotype has only a few counts. V is TRBV14 and J is TRBJ2-7; TRBD1 agrees at 9 bases. The junction had 5 bases not matched to a gene; V was cut back by 9 bases and J by 2 bases. This CDR3 contains 13 residues. In germline, CDR1 is SGHDN, CDR2 FVKESK. The DNA of the CDR3 is TGTGCCAGTCGCGGGACAGGGACCTACGAGCAGTACTTC. Its protein is CASRGTGTYEQYF.

This clonotype was picked up a small number of times. The rearrangement links TRBV2 to TRBJ2-7; 8 nucleotides agree with TRBD2. The CDR3 is 14 amino acids. The trim removed 8 bases at V and 9 bases at J, leaving 15 bases unmatched. Germline CDR1 reads SNHLY; CDR2 reads FYNNEI. CDR3 in DNA: TGTGCCAGCGGCGCCGGGAGCGGGAGCCCCGGGCAGTACTTC. Translated: CASGAGSGSPGQYF.

A remark on this clonotype: A much larger clone differs from this one at a single base, so this may be a read error. The chain combines TRBV19 with TRBJ1-2, with D possibly TRBD1 on 6 matching bases. Germline V lookup: CDR1 LNHDA, CDR2 SQIVND (reference sequence). Between the trimmed V and J ends, which lost 7 bases and 10 bases, there was a span of 16 bases. CDR3 length: 12 amino acids. The CDR3 protein is CASTADSSFYTF. The DNA for the CDR3 is TGTGCCAGTACCGCGGACAGTTCCTTCTACACCTTC.

The gene calls are TRBV12-3 or TRBV12-4 and TRBJ2-5, with a possible D match to TRBD1 (6 bases). V lost 8 bases and J 2 bases, leaving 33 bases between the germline ends. This CDR3 region has 20 residues. The CDR3 coding sequence is TGTGCCAGCGGCTTTGGAAACAGGGCTGGGGCCAACGTCCATCAAGAGACCCAGTACTTC. Translation: CASGFGNRAGANVHQETQYF.

The table lists this clonotype with many counts. The chain joins TRBV5-1 to TRBJ2-2; D might be TRBD2 (5 bases). CDR1 and CDR2 from the germline V gene are SGHRS and YFSETQ. V was shortened by 6 bases and J by 1 base, with 10 bases between the two germline ends. This CDR3 is 14 amino acids long. This chain's CDR3 is CASMRAGNTGELFF. CDR3 sequence (DNA): TGCGCCAGCATGCGGGCCGGGAACACCGGGGAGCTGTTTTTT.

This chain links TRBV20-1 with TRBJ2-3, with D hard to call. Germline loops: CDR1 DFQATT, CDR2 SNEGSKA (reference sequence). Deletions cut 3 bases from V and 2 bases from J, with 9 bases between. The CDR3 runs to 13 residues. The DNA of the CDR3 is TGCAGTGCTAGCGGTCTGCTCACAGATACGCAGTATTTT. Amino acid sequence: CSASGLLTDTQYF.

This clonotype was found once. The V call is TRBV2, the J call TRBJ2-5; the match to TRBD2 covers 11 bases. The CDR3 is 14 amino acids. With 9 bases clipped from V and 5 bases from J, the junction kept 8 bases outside the gene matches. Germline CDR1 is SNHLY and CDR2 is FYNNEI. The CDR3 bases are TGTGCCAGTGGGGCTAGCGGGGGGACGGAGACCCAGTACTTC. This gives the protein CASGASGGTETQYF.

This clonotype was counted between two and nine times. Mismatch with germline at one junction end may stem from a read error. The gene calls are TRBV10-3 and TRBJ1-2; D is ambiguous. The length of the CDR3 is 15 residues. CDR1 ENHRY and CDR2 SYGVKD come from the germline V gene. CDR3 nucleotide sequence: TGTGCCAGCAGTGATTGGGAGGCGGAGTGGTATGGCTACACCTTC. Translation: CASSDWEAEWYGYTF.

In this sample, this clonotype turned up many times. V is TRBV7-3 and J is TRBJ1-1; D is possibly TRBD1 (6 bases). Trimming took 4 bases from V and 3 from J, leaving 15 bases between them. Germline lookup yields CDR1 SGHTA and CDR2 FQGTGA. The CDR3 totals 15 residues. The CDR3: CASSSLQGVDTEAFF. CDR3 DNA sequence: TGTGCCAGCAGCTCACTACAGGGAGTCGACACTGAAGCTTTCTTT.

The sample holds a few counts of this clonotype. This chain links TRBV19 with TRBJ1-6; the match to TRBD1 covers 7 bases. The CDR3 is made up of 15 amino acids. Trimming removed 1 base from V and 6 bases from J; junction bases left unmatched: 3. Per the germline V gene, CDR1 is LNHDA and CDR2 is SQIVND (reference sequence). Here the CDR3 DNA reads TGTGCCAGTAGTATAGGCGGACAGGTTAATTCACCCCTCCACTTT. This gives the protein CASSIGGQVNSPLHF.

Ten or more counts support this clonotype. The genes are TRBV5-1 and TRBJ2-7; a possible D gene is TRBD1 (6 bases). Germline V lookup: CDR1 SGHRS, CDR2 YFSETQ. CDR3 length equals 16 residues. V lost 0 bases, J lost 0 bases, and 13 bases lay in between. The CDR3 reads CASSLGQAMSSYEQYF. CDR3 nucleotides: TGCGCCAGCAGCTTGGGACAGGCGATGAGCTCCTACGAGCAGTACTTC.

Many counts were recorded for this clonotype. The chain uses TRBV5-1 and TRBJ1-3; D not certain. Germline V gives CDR1 SGHRS, CDR2 YFSETQ. This CDR3 is built from 15 residues. The V end lost 2 bases, the J end lost 0 bases, and 9 bases lay between the germline ends. CDR3: CASSLIPASGNTIYF. CDR3 nucleotide sequence: TGCGCCAGCAGCTTAATCCCAGCCTCTGGAAACACCATATATTTT.

This clonotype has ten or more counts. The rearrangement joins TRBV4-2 to TRBJ1-2, with D hard to call. Germline loops: CDR1 LGHNA, CDR2 YNFKEQ. Trimming removed 0 bases from V and 4 bases from J, with 15 bases in between. The CDR3 loop spans 16 amino acids. The chain's CDR3 is CASSQDGVAVGYGYTF. The CDR3 DNA sequence: TGTGCCAGCAGCCAAGATGGGGTCGCAGTGGGCTATGGCTACACCTTC.

As for this clonotype: This may be a read error, as it is one base from a much larger clone. The V and J genes are TRBV9 and TRBJ1-4; 7 bases agree with TRBD1. The CDR3 extends over 15 amino acids. Germline loops: CDR1 SGDLS, CDR2 YYNGEE. V trimming: 3 bases; J trimming: 6 bases; junction bases outside the gene matches: 8. In DNA, the CDR3 is TGTGCCAGCAGCGGACGCTACAGGGGAGATGAAAAACTGTTTTTT. Protein: CASSGRYRGDEKLFF.

This clonotype appeared a single time. It is likely a read error, because the conserved phenylalanine at the end of the CDR3 is missing. No DNA is shown, since the ends of the CDR3 on it are uncertain; the CDR3 is the one TCRdb lists. V and J are TRBV7-2 and TRBJ1-2. Germline CDR1 SGHTA, CDR2 FQGNSA. The CDR3 region is 12 residues in length, termini included. CDR3: CASNLGYIDHTL.

Ten or more counts support this clonotype. The genes are TRBV9 and TRBJ1-3, with D unresolved. CDR1 and CDR2 from the germline V gene are SGDLS and YYNGEE. V lost 2 bases and J 1 base, leaving 7 bases between the germline ends. The CDR3 is 14 residues long. The CDR3 loop reads CASSVGTSGNTIYF. The CDR3 DNA follows: TGTGCCAGCAGCGTTGGAACGTCTGGAAACACCATATATTTT.

The gene calls are TRBV9 and TRBJ1-5, with a tentative D call TRBD1 (5 bases). Trimming cost V 5 bases and J 3 bases, with 6 bases left between them. The CDR3 is 12 residues long. Germline values: CDR1 SGDLS, CDR2 YYNGEE. In DNA, the CDR3 is TGTGCCAGCAGGGGGGTCAATCAGCCCCAGCATTTT. Encoded protein: CASRGVNQPQHF. The full variable domain, rest sourced from reference TRBV9 and TRBJ1-5, is DSGVTQTPKHLITATGQRVTLRCSPRSGDLSVYWYQQSLDQGLQFLIQYYNGEERAKGNILERFSAQQFPDLHSELNLSSLELGDSALYFCASRGVNQPQHFGDGTRLSIL.

This clonotype was counted many times. The chain links TRBV10-2 to TRBJ2-5, with 7 positions matching TRBD1. The CDR3 loop spans 13 amino acids. Germline assignment: CDR1 WSHSY and CDR2 SAAADI. The J segment lost 3 bases and the V segment lost 10 bases, leaving 8 bases of the junction unmatched. CDR3 loop: CATEGQTKETQYF. Here the CDR3 DNA reads TGCGCCACCGAGGGACAGACAAAAGAGACCCAGTACTTC.

This clonotype was counted ten times or more. This chain joins TRBV9 and TRBJ1-3; TRBD1 aligns across 7 bases. J lost 4 bases, V lost 4 bases, and 8 bases had no gene match. CDR3 length: 15 amino acids. In germline, CDR1 is SGDLS, CDR2 YYNGEE. CDR3: CASSIETGFGNTIYF. The CDR3 region has the DNA TGTGCCAGCAGCATAGAGACAGGGTTCGGAAACACCATATATTTT.

The rearrangement joins TRBV14 to TRBJ2-7; weak D call: TRBD2 (5 bases). Looked up from germline, CDR1 is SGHDN and CDR2 is FVKESK. V was clipped by 5 bases and J by 0 bases, with 8 bases between them. The CDR3 has 13 residues. The CDR3 nucleotides are TGTGCCAGCAGCTACCGGGACTCCTACGAGCAGTACTTC. The encoded protein is CASSYRDSYEQYF.

The chain is built from TRBV7-9 and TRBJ1-2, with 9 bases that match TRBD1. This CDR3 is 15 amino acids long. From germline, CDR1 is SEHNR and CDR2 FQNEAQ (reference sequence). Trimming at V came to 6 bases and at J to 8 bases, leaving 13 bases not matched to a gene. CDR3 protein: CASSLSGRTGAGYTF. DNA for the CDR3: TGTGCCAGCAGTTTATCGGGGCGGACAGGGGCCGGCTACACCTTC.

V and J are TRBV10-3 and TRBJ1-5; D is unresolved. This CDR3 has 15 residues. In germline, CDR1 is ENHRY, CDR2 SYGVKD. Between the trimmed V and J ends, which lost 3 bases and 2 bases, there was a span of 11 bases. The CDR3 protein is CAISEQYGRNQPQHF. CDR3 nucleotides: TGTGCCATCAGTGAACAATACGGGCGCAATCAGCCCCAGCATTTT.

This clonotype was detected a few times. This chain uses TRBV7-2 with TRBJ1-5, with a possible D match to TRBD1 (5 bases). This CDR3 contains 12 residues. Germline CDR1 SGHTA, CDR2 FQGNSA. V lost 7 bases, J lost 5 bases, and 9 bases lay in between. The CDR3 region is CASTTGDQPQHF. Written as DNA, the CDR3 is TGTGCCAGCACCACGGGGGATCAGCCCCAGCATTTT.

The table lists this clonotype with many counts. The gene calls are TRBV19 and TRBJ1-3; 7 nucleotides match TRBD1. The germline CDR1 and CDR2 sequences are LNHDA and SQIVND (reference sequence). CDR3 length: 13 amino acids. J lost 0 bases, V lost 11 bases, and 4 bases had no gene match. The CDR3 nucleotides read TGTGCCGGCGGGACAGCCTCTGGAAACACCATATATTTT. Its translation: CAGGTASGNTIYF.

The CDR3 loop is CASSRGQGADTQYF. For the CDR3, the DNA is TGTGCCAGCAGCCGAGGACAGGGGGCAGATACGCAGTATTTT. J is TRBJ2-3 and V is TRBV4-2; the match to TRBD1 covers 10 bases. There are 14 residues in the CDR3. CDR1 and CDR2 (germline): LGHNA, YNFKEQ. The V and J ends lost 4 bases and 4 bases, in that order; junction bases with no gene match: 2.

This clonotype has a count of ten or more. The chain joins TRBV12-3 or TRBV12-4 to TRBJ1-6; D possibly corresponds to TRBD1 (5 bases). This CDR3 contains 17 residues. V lost 5 bases and J lost 1, with 15 bases in between. This CDR3 reads CASSAWDLGSYNSPLHF. The CDR3 region has the DNA TGTGCCAGCAGTGCCTGGGACCTAGGGTCCTATAATTCACCCCTCCACTTT.